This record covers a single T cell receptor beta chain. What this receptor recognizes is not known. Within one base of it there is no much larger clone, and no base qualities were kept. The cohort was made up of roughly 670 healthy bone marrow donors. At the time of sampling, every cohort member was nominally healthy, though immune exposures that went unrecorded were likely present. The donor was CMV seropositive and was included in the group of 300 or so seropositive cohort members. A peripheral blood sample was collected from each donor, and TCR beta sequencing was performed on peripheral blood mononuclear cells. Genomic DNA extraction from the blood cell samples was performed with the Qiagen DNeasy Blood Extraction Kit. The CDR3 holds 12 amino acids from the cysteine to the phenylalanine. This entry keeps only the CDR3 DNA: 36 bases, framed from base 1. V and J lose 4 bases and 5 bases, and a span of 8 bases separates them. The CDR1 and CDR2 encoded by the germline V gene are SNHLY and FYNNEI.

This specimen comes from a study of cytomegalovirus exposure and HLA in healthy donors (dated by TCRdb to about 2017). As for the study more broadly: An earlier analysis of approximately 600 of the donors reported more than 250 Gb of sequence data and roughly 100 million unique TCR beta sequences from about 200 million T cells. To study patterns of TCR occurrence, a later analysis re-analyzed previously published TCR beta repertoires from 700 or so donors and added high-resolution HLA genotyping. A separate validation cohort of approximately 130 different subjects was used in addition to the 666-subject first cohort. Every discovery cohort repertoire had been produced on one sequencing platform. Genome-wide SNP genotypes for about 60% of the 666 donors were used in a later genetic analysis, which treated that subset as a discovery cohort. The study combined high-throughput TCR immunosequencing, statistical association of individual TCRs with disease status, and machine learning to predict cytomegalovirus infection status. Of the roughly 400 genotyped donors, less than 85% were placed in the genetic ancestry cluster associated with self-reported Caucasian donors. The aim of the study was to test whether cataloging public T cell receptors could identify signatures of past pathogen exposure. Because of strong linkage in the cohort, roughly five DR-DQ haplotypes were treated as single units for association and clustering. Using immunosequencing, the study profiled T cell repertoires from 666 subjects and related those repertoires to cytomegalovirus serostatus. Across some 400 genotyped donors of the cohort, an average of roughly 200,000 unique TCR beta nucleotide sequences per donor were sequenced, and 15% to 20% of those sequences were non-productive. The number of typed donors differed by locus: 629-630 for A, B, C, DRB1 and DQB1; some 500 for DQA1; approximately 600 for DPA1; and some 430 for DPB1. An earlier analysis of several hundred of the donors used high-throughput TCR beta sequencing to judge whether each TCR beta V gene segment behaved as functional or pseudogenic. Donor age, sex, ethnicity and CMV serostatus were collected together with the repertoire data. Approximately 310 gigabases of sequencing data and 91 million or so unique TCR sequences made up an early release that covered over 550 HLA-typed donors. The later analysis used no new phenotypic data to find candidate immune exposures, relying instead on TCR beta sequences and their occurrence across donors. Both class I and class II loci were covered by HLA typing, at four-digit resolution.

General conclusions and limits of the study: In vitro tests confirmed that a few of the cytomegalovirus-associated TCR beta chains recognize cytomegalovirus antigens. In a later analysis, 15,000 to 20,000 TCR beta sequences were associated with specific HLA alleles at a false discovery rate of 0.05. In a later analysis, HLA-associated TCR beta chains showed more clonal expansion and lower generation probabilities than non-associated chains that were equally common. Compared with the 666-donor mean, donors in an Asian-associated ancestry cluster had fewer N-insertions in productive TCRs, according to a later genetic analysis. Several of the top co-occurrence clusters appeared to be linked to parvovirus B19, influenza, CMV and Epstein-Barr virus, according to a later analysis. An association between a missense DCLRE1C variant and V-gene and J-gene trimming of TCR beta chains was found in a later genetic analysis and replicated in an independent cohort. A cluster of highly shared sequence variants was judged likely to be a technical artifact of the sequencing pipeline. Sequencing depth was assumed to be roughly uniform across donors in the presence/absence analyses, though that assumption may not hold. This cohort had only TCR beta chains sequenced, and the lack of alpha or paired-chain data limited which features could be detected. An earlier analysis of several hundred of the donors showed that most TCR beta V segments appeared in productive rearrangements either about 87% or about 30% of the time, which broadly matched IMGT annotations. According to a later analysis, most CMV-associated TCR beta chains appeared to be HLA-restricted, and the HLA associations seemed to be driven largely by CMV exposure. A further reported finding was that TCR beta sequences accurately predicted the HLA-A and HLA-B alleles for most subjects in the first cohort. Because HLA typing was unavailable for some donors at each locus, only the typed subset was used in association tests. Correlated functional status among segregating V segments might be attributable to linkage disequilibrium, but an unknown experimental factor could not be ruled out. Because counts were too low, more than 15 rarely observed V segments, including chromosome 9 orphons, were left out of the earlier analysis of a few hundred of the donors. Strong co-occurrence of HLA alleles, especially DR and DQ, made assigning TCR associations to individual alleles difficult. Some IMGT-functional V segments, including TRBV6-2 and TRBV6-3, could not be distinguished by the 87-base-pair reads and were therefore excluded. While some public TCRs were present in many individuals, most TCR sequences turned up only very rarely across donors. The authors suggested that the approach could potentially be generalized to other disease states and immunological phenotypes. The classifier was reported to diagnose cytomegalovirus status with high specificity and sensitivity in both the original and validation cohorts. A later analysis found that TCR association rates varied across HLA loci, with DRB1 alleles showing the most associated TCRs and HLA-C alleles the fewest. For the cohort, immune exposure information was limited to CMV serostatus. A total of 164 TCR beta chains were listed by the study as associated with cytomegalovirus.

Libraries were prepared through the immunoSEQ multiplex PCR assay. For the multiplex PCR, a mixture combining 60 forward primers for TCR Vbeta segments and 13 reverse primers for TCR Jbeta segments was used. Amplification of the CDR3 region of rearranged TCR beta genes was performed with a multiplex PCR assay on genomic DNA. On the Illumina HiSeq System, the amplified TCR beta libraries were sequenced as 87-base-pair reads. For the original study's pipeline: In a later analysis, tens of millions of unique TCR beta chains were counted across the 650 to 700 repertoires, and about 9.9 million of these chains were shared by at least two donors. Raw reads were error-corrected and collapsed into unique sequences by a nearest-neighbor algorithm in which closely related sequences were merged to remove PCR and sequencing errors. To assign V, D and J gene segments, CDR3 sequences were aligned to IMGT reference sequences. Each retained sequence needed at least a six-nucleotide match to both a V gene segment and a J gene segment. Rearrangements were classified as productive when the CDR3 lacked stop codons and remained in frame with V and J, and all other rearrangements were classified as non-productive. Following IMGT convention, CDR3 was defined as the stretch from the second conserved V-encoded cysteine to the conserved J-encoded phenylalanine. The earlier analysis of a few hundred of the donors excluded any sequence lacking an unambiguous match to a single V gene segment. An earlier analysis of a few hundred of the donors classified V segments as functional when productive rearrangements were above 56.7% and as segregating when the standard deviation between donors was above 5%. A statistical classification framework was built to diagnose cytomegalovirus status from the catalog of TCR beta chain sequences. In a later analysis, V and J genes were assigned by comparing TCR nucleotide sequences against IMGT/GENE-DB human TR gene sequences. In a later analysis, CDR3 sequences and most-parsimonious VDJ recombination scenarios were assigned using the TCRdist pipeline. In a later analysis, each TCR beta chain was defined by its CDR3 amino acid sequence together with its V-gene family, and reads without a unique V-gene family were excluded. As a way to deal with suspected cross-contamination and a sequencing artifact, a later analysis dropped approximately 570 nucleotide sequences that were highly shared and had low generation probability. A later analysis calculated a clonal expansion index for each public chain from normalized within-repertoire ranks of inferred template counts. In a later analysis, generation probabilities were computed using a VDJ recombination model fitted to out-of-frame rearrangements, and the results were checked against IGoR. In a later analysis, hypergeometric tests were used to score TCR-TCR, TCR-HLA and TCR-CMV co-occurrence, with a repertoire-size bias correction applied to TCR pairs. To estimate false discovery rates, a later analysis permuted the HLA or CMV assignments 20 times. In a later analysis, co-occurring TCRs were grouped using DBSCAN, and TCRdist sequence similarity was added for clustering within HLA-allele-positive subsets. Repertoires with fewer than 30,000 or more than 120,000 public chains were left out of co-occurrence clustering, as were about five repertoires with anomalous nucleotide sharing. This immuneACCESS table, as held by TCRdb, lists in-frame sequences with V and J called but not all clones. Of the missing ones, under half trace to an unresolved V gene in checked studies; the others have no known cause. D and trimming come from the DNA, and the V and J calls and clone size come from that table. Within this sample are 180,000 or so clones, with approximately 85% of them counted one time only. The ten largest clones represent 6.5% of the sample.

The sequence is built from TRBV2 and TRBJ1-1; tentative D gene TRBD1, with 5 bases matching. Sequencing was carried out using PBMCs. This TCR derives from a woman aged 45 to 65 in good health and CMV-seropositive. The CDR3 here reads CASSGGGTEAFF. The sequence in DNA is TGTGCCAGCAGTGGCGGGGGGACTGAAGCTTTCTTT.